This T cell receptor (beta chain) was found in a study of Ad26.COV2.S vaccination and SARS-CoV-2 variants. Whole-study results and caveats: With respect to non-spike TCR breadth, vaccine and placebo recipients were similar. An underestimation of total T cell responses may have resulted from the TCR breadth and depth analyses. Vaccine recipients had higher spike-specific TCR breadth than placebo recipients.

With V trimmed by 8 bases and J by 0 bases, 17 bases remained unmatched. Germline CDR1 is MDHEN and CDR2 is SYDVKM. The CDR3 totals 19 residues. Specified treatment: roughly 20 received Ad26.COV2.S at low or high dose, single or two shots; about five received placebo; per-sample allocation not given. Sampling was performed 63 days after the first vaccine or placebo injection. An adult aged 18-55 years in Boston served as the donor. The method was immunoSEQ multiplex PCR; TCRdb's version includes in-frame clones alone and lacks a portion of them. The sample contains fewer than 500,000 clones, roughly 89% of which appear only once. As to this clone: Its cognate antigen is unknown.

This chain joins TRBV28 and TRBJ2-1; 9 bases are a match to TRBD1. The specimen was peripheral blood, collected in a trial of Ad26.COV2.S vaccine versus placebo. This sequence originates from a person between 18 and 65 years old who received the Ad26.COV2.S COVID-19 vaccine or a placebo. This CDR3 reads CASAFWTGATTSSYNEQFF. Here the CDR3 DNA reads TGTGCCAGCGCGTTTTGGACAGGGGCTACTACCAGCTCCTACAATGAGCAGTTCTTC.